What follows is one T cell receptor (beta chain) and its context. In germline, CDR1 is MRHNA, CDR2 SNTAGT. Trimming left V 2 bases short and J 2 bases short, with 4 bases between. There are 13 residues in the CDR3. This record comes from a study of blood T cell repertoires in COVID-19. Looking at the study overall: Samples of COVID-19 (acute and convalescent) were obtained from the United States, Italy and Spain. From T cells, B-cell-depleted T cells, or PBMCs came the material, which was cDNA or gDNA.

As handled by the study authors: Using reference gene primer amplification, nucleated cell counts were estimated. Libraries were prepared by immunoSEQ multiplex PCR; TCRdb keeps only in-frame clonotypes and omits some of them. The V and J calls and clone size were taken over from that table, and D and trimming were inferred from the DNA. In the table there are approximately 220,000 clones, 70% to 90% of which are singletons. The receptor's source is a man in his forties with acute or convalescent COVID-19. The sequencing input was peripheral blood. V usage is TRBV6-4 and J usage is TRBJ1-3; no reliable D call. For the CDR3, the DNA is TGTGCCAGCAGTGACGGCCCTGGAAACACCATATATTTT. Translated, it gives CASSDGPGNTIYF.